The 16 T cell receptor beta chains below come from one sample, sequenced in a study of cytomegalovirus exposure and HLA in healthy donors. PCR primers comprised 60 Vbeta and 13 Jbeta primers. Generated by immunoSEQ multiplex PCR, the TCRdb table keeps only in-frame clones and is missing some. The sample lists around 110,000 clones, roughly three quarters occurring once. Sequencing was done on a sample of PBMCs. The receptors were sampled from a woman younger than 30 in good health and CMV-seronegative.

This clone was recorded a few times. Here the CDR3 reads CASILGQGLNSPLHF. The CDR3 coding sequence is TGTGCCAGCATCTTAGGACAGGGTTTGAATTCACCCCTCCACTTT. V and J are TRBV6-1 and TRBJ1-6, with 8 bases matching TRBD1. After removal of 7 bases from V and 7 bases from J, the junction contained 9 bases not matched to a gene. The CDR3 consists of 15 residues. Germline assignment: CDR1 MNHNS and CDR2 SASEGT.

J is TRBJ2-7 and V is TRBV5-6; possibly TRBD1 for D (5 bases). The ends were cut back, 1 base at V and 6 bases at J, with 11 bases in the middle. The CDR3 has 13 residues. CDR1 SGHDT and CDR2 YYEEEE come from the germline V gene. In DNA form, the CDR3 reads TGTGCCAGCAGCTTGAGTAGTAGGGGCGAGCAGTACTTC. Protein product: CASSLSSRGEQYF.

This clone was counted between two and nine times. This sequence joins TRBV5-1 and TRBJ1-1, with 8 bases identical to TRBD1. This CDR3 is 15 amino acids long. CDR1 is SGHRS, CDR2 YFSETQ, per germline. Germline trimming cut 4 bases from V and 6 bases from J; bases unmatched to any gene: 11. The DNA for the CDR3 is TGCGCCAGCAGCCATTTGGGGGGACAGGCCTCTGAAGCTTTCTTT. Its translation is CASSHLGGQASEAFF.

The DNA for the CDR3 is TGTGCCAGCAGTGCTCCGGGACAGGTTACAGATACGCAGTATTTT. This encodes CASSAPGQVTDTQYF. J is TRBJ2-3 and V is TRBV6-1, with TRBD1 matching over 8 bases. CDR3 length equals 15 residues. Looked up from germline, CDR1 is MNHNS and CDR2 is SASEGT. V trimming: 4 bases; J trimming: 3 bases; junction bases outside the gene matches: 6.

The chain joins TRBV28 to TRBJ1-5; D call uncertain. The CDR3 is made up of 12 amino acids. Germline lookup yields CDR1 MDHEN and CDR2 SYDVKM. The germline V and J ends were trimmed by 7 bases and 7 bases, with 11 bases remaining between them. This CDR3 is CASNRGTQPQHF. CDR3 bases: TGTGCCAGCAACCGCGGAACGCAGCCCCAGCATTTT.

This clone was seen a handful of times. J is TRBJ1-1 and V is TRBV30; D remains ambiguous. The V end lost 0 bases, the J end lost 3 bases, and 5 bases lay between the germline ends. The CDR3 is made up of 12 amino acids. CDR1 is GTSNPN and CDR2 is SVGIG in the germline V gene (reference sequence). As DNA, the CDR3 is TGTGCCTGGAGTGTACAGTACACTGAAGCTTTCTTT. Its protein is CAWSVQYTEAFF.

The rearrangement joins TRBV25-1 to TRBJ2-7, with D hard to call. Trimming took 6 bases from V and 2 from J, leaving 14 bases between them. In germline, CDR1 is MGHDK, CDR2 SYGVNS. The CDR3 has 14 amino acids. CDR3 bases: TGTGCCAGCAGAAAATCGGTTGTCCCCTACGAGCAGTACTTC. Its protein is CASRKSVVPYEQYF.

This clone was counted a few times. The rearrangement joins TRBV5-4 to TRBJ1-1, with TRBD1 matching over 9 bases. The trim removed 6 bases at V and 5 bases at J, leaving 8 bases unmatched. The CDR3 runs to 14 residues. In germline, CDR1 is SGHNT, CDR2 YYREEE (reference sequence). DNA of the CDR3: TGTGCCAGCACCCCCGGGACAGGGTGGACTGAAGCTTTCTTT. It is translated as CASTPGTGWTEAFF.

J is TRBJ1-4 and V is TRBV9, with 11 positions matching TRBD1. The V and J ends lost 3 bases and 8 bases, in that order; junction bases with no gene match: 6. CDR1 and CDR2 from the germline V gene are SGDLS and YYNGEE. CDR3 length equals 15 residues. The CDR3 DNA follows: TGTGCCAGCAGCGACCGGACAGGGGGCGGGGAAAAACTGTTTTTT. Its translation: CASSDRTGGGEKLFF.

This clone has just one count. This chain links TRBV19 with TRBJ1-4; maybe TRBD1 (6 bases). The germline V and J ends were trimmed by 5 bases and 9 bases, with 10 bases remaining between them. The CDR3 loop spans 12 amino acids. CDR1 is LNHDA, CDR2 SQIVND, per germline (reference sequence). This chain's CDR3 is CASSEGQQKLFF. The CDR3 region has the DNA TGTGCCAGTAGTGAAGGACAGCAAAAACTGTTTTTT.

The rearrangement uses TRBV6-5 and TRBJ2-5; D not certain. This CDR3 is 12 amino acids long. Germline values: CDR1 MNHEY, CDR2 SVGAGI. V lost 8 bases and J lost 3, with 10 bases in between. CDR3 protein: CASGVREETQYF. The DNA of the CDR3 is TGTGCCAGCGGAGTCCGGGAAGAGACCCAGTACTTC.

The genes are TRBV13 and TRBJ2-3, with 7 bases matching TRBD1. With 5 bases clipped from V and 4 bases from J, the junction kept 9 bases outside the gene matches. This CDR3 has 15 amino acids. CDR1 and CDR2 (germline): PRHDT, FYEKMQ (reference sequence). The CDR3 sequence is CASSPPGQRPDTQYF. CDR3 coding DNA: TGTGCCAGCAGCCCCCCGGGACAGCGCCCAGATACGCAGTATTTT.

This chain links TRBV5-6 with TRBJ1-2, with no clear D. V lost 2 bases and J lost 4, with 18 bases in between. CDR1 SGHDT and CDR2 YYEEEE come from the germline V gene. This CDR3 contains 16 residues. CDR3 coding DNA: TGTGCCAGCAGCTTTAGGGTGACGGGAATCAGCTATGGCTACACCTTC. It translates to CASSFRVTGISYGYTF.

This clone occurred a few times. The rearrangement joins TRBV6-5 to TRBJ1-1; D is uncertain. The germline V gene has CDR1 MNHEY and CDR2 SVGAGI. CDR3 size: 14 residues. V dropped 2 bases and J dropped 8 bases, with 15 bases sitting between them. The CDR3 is CASSYRGVPFEAFF. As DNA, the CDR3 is TGTGCCAGCAGTTACCGGGGAGTACCCTTCGAAGCTTTCTTT.

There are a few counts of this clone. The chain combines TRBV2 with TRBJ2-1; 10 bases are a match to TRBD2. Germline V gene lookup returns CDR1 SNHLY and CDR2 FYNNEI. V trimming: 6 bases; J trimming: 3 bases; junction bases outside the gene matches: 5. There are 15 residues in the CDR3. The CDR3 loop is CASRTGTSDYNEQFF. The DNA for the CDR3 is TGTGCCAGCAGAACCGGGACTAGCGACTACAATGAGCAGTTCTTC.

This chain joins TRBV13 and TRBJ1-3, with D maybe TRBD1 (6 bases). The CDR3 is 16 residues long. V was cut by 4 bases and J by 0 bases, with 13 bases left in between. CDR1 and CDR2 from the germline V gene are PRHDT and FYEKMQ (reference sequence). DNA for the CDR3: TGTGCCAGCAGCTCCCGCGGGGGGCGCTCTGGAAACACCATATATTTT. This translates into CASSSRGGRSGNTIYF.